The 19 T cell receptor beta chains listed next were all sequenced from one sample in a study of T cell responses to AZD1222 COVID-19 vaccine (dated by TCRdb to about 2021). The method behind the library was the immunoSEQ multiplex PCR assay. Sourced from immuneACCESS, this table was stored by TCRdb with only in-frame sequences that have V and J called. A share of the clones is absent; for the studies checked, an unresolved V gene accounts for under half, and the remainder has no known explanation. A total of about 140,000 clones appear in this sample, approximately 85% of them only once. Approximately 5.4% of the sample is taken by the ten largest. Interpreted using the paper, the time point label stands for: about 28 days (+/-7) after the second vaccine dose. The label giving this sample's treatment or condition can be read as: meningococcal conjugate vaccine given as trial control. The material was peripheral blood, obtained 28 days after the second dose of the MenACWY control vaccine. The receptors were sampled from an adult who received the MenACWY meningococcal vaccine as a control.

V usage is TRBV6-5 and J usage is TRBJ1-1; D possibly corresponds to TRBD1 (5 bases). The CDR3 is 14 residues long. V was pared by 7 bases and J by 4 bases, with 16 bases between. Germline V gene lookup returns CDR1 MNHEY and CDR2 SVGAGI. CDR3 in amino acids: CASTPFRGGTEAFF. The CDR3 coding sequence is TGTGCCAGCACCCCTTTTAGGGGAGGCACTGAAGCTTTCTTT.

V gene TRBV7-2 combines with J gene TRBJ2-7; 10 bases match TRBD2. This CDR3 region has 15 residues. CDR1 is SGHTA and CDR2 is FQGNSA in the germline V gene. V was pared by 3 bases and J by 2 bases, with 4 bases of the junction left unmatched. The CDR3 here is CASSFSGRPAYEQYF. CDR3 nucleotides: TGTGCCAGCAGCTTTAGCGGGAGGCCCGCCTACGAGCAGTACTTC.

The V gene is TRBV6-2 or TRBV6-3, the J gene TRBJ2-7; TRBD1 might be the D (6 bases). In germline, CDR1 is MNHEY, CDR2 SVGEGT. Trimming removed 2 bases from V and 3 bases from J, with 17 bases in between. CDR3 length equals 16 residues. The CDR3 DNA sequence: TGTGCCAGCAGTTACCGCGGAGGTAAAGGGGGCTACGAGCAGTACTTC. Its protein product is CASSYRGGKGGYEQYF.

The chain recombines TRBV7-2 with TRBJ1-1, with a weak D call TRBD1 (6 bases). Germline V gene lookup returns CDR1 SGHTA and CDR2 FQGNSA. The CDR3 totals 14 residues. V gave up 1 base and J gave up 4 bases, with 10 bases separating them. Written as DNA, the CDR3 is TGTGCCAGCAGCTTAGGTCCAGGGGTCACTGAAGCTTTCTTT. Its protein product is CASSLGPGVTEAFF.

The chain combines TRBV4-1 with TRBJ1-1; 7 nucleotides match TRBD1. There are 18 residues in the CDR3. Looked up from germline, CDR1 is MGHRA and CDR2 is YSYEKL. Germline trimming cut 1 base from V and 0 bases from J; bases unmatched to any gene: 11. The CDR3 DNA follows: TGCGCCAGCAGCCAAGTAGAGGCAGGGGGACGGATGAACACTGAAGCTTTCTTT. Residues: CASSQVEAGGRMNTEAFF.

V and J are TRBV5-1 and TRBJ2-2; a weak D match, TRBD1 (6 bases). This CDR3 spans 16 amino acids. V was pared by 1 base and J by 4 bases, with 14 bases between. CDR1 is SGHRS, CDR2 YFSETQ, per germline. The chain's CDR3 is CASSLPSQGSTGELFF. The CDR3 DNA is TGCGCCAGCAGCTTGCCGAGCCAGGGGTCCACCGGGGAGCTGTTTTTT.

About this clone: The sample carries other DNA sequences with the same CDR3. This chain uses TRBV7-3 with TRBJ1-1; D gene ambiguous. Trimming left V 4 bases short and J 2 bases short, with 11 bases between. The CDR3 consists of 14 residues. Germline values: CDR1 SGHTA, CDR2 FQGTGA. CDR3 residues: CASSSTGANTEAFF. CDR3 bases: TGTGCCAGCAGCTCCACGGGAGCCAACACTGAAGCTTTCTTT.

This chain joins TRBV16 and TRBJ1-2; TRBD1 matches 7 bases. The V segment lost 6 bases and the J segment 4 bases; nucleotides outside the gene matches: 2. The germline gives CDR1 KGHSY, CDR2 FQNENV. The CDR3 runs 12 residues. CDR3 loop: CASRAGGYGYTF. The CDR3 DNA reads TGTGCCAGCAGAGCAGGGGGCTATGGCTACACCTTC.

The genes are TRBV6-2 or TRBV6-3 and TRBJ2-1, with D unresolved. Germline CDR1 and CDR2: MNHEY and SVGEGT. The CDR3 is made up of 15 amino acids. The V gene lost 6 bases and the J gene lost 0 bases, with 12 bases spanning the gap. CDR3 coding DNA: TGTGCCAGCAGCCGGGTCCTATCCTCCTACAATGAGCAGTTCTTC. As protein: CASSRVLSSYNEQFF.

The J gene is TRBJ1-6, the V gene TRBV25-1; D is unresolved. The CDR3 has 15 amino acids. V shed 3 bases and J shed 1 base, with 7 bases lying between them. Germline CDR1 MGHDK, CDR2 SYGVNS. CDR3 coding DNA: TGTGCCAGCAGTGATGGTCAGTCCTATAATTCACCCCTCCACTTT. Translating gives CASSDGQSYNSPLHF. The entire variable domain, with the rest obtained from reference TRBV25-1 and TRBJ1-6, is as follows: EADIYQTPRYLVIGTGKKITLECSQTMGHDKMYWYQQDPGMELHLIHYSYGVNSTEKGDLSSESTVSRIRTEHFPLTLESARPSHTSQYLCASSDGQSYNSPLHFGNGTRLTVT.

This rearrangement joins TRBV11-3 to TRBJ2-1; 7 nucleotides align to TRBD2. J was trimmed by 6 bases and V by 5 bases; bases with no gene match: 10. The CDR3 length is 15 residues. The germline V gene has CDR1 SGHNT and CDR2 YENEEA. CDR3 sequence: CASSPVGGSRNEQFF. CDR3 bases: TGTGCCAGCAGCCCTGTCGGGGGGTCCCGCAATGAGCAGTTCTTC.

This clone was detected only once. The chain recombines TRBV3-1 (or the pseudogene TRBV3-2) with TRBJ2-3; D may be TRBD2 (6 bases). The CDR3 is 13 residues long. Trimming left V 0 bases short and J 7 bases short, with 8 bases between. Germline V gives CDR1 LGHDT, CDR2 YNNKEL (reference sequence). The CDR3 nucleotides read TGTGCCAGCAGCCAAGACCGGGAGAATACGCAGTATTTT. Its protein product is CASSQDRENTQYF.

This clone was seen once. The chain carries TRBV5-1 and TRBJ2-3; 16 bases match TRBD2. The length of the CDR3 is 17 residues. Trimming cost V 3 bases and J 4 bases; bases outside gene matches: 5. Germline CDR1 SGHRS, CDR2 YFSETQ. This CDR3 is CASSWGLAGGNADTQYF. The CDR3 DNA reads TGCGCCAGCAGCTGGGGACTAGCGGGAGGGAACGCAGATACGCAGTATTTT.

This clone was observed once. This chain links TRBV18 with TRBJ2-7, with 7 bases that match TRBD1. Germline V gives CDR1 KGHSH, CDR2 LQKENI. The CDR3 has 14 residues. The V segment lost 5 bases and the J segment 6 bases; nucleotides outside the gene matches: 10. The CDR3 DNA sequence: TGTGCCAGCTCAAGTACACAGGGGAGAGGCGAGCAGTACTTC. Protein: CASSSTQGRGEQYF.

The chain recombines TRBV19 with TRBJ2-3; a weak D match, TRBD2 (6 bases). V lost 5 bases to trimming and J lost 0 bases, with 21 bases between them. This CDR3 region has 18 residues. CDR1 is LNHDA and CDR2 is SQIVND in the germline V gene (reference sequence). CDR3 residues: CASSPHRLGGPSTDTQYF. The CDR3, as DNA: TGTGCCAGTAGTCCTCACAGACTAGGCGGCCCGAGCACAGATACGCAGTATTTT.

V usage is TRBV29-1 and J usage is TRBJ2-1; D may correspond to TRBD1 or TRBD2 (6 bases each). The germline gives CDR1 SQVTM, CDR2 ANQGSEA. V was clipped by 7 bases and J by 2 bases, with 24 bases between them. The CDR3 totals 17 residues. CDR3 nucleotides: TGCAGCGCCCCAACCGACGCGAGGGGGGTCCCCTACAATGAGCAGTTCTTC. Amino acids: CSAPTDARGVPYNEQFF.

CDR3 nucleotide sequence: TGTGCCAGCAGTTTAAGCAGACTCTACGAGCAGTACTTC. Translation: CASSLSRLYEQYF. The rearrangement uses TRBV12-3 or TRBV12-4 and TRBJ2-7; no firm D call. V shed 2 bases and J shed 3 bases, with 8 bases lying between them. The CDR3 spans 13 residues.

This clone was detected only once. This chain connects TRBV2 to TRBJ1-2; D is ambiguous. Germline values: CDR1 SNHLY, CDR2 FYNNEI. Trimming cost V 4 bases and J 6 bases, with 9 bases left between them. There are 12 residues in the CDR3. The CDR3 DNA is TGTGCCAGCAGTGGAAGGGCCGATGGCTACACCTTC. Protein product: CASSGRADGYTF. Combining the CDR3 with reference TRBV2 and TRBJ1-2 gives the whole variable domain EPEVTQTPSHQVTQMGQEVILRCVPISNHLYFYWYRQILGQKVEFLVSFYNNEISEKSEIFDDQFSVERPDGSNFTLKIRSTKLEDSAMYFCASSGRADGYTFGSGTRLTVV.

This clone was counted a few times. This chain uses TRBV13 with TRBJ1-1; TRBD1 matches 7 bases. The trim removed 6 bases at V and 0 bases at J, leaving 4 bases unmatched. Germline V gene data show CDR1 as PRHDT and CDR2 as FYEKMQ (reference sequence). The CDR3 sequence is 14 residues long. CDR3 DNA: TGTGCCAGCAGGGGACAGCCGATGAACACTGAAGCTTTCTTT. Amino acid sequence: CASRGQPMNTEAFF.